Below, 11 T cell receptor beta chains from the same sample are listed, as sequenced in a study of CXCR3-negative and CXCR3-positive naive CD8 T cells (dated by TCRdb to between 2018 and 2021). On the study overall, not on this receptor specifically: Compared with CXCR3-negative naive cells, CXCR3-positive naive cells had TRB CDR3s with higher hydrophobicity (lower Kidera factor 4), lower energy, and higher strength and volume indices.

The sequencer listed for this sample is NextSeq 550. The Human TCR Profiling Kit (MiLaboratory) was used to make UMI-labeled 5' RACE TRB cDNA libraries. The reads went through TCRdb reprocessing, and each CDR3 protein sequence gets one entry with no DNA. The sample's records list about 70,000 distinct CDR3 sequences. Clones ranked in the top ten supply around 0.7% of the sample. For these TCRs, the target antigens are not known. Material for sequencing was naive CXCR3+ CD8+ T cells from blood. The meaning of the sample's cell subset or site label: CD45RO-CCR7+CD27+CD95- naive CD8+ T cells expressing CXCR3 (TNR3+). Receptors originate from a human donor in good health. Some clones in this sample may be carry-over from other donors' samples.

The J gene is TRBJ2-5, the V gene TRBV11-2; TCRdb names TRBD2, which stays unverified in the absence of DNA. Looked up from germline, CDR1 is SGHAT and CDR2 is FQNNGV. The CDR3 is 15 amino acids. CDR3 region: CASSLGTGPSGTQYF.

The rearrangement links TRBV7-8 to TRBJ2-3. Germline CDR1 is SGHVS and CDR2 is FQNEAQ. The CDR3 length is 13 residues. The CDR3 reads CASSLALADTQYF.

The gene calls are TRBV30 and TRBJ2-1; TCRdb selects TRBD2, and the lack of DNA leaves this call unchecked. Germline lookup yields CDR1 GTSNPN and CDR2 SVGIG (reference sequence). CDR3 length equals 14 residues. CDR3 in amino acids: CAWSDWGRSSEQFF.

The chain employs TRBV5-1 and TRBJ1-2; TCRdb indicates TRBD1, and absent DNA this call remains unverified. This CDR3 region has 14 residues. The germline V gene has CDR1 SGHRS and CDR2 YFSETQ. The CDR3 loop reads CASSGQEGNYGYTF.

J is TRBJ2-7 and V is TRBV7-3; the TCRdb D gene call, TRBD1, has no DNA to confirm it. CDR1 SGHTA and CDR2 FQGTGA come from the germline V gene. This CDR3 is built from 15 residues. CDR3 sequence reads: CASSTSGPGPYEQYF.

The chain employs TRBV7-8 and TRBJ2-7. Germline V gives CDR1 SGHVS, CDR2 FQNEAQ. CDR3 length equals 13 residues. The CDR3 loop is CASTYSGSYEQYF.

V usage is TRBV5-1 and J usage is TRBJ2-7; the TRBD1 assignment by TCRdb is unverifiable without DNA. Per germline, CDR1 SGHRS and CDR2 YFSETQ. This CDR3 is built from 15 residues. The CDR3 protein is CASSPPGGGEYEQYF.

CDR3 loop: CASSQDPGQGKTQYF. The genes are TRBV4-3 and TRBJ2-5; the D call from TCRdb, TRBD1, cannot be confirmed without DNA. CDR1 is LGHNA, CDR2 YSLEER, per germline. The CDR3 has 15 amino acids.

The J gene is TRBJ1-2, the V gene TRBV14. This CDR3 is built from 13 residues. Germline CDR1 is SGHDN and CDR2 is FVKESK. CDR3 region: CASSQAGIYGHTF. Full variable domain (outside the CDR3, taken from reference TRBV14 and TRBJ1-2): EAGVTQFPSHSVIEKGQTVTLRCDPISGHDNLYWYRRVMGKEIKFLLHFVKESKQDESGMPNNRFLAERTGGTYSTLKVQPAELEDSGVYFCASSQAGIYGHTFGSGTRLTVV.

The chain joins TRBV11-2 to TRBJ2-3; the TRBD1 assignment by TCRdb is unverifiable without DNA. The CDR3 runs to 16 residues. CDR1 and CDR2 from the germline V gene are SGHAT and FQNNGV. The CDR3 region is CASSFLGQGSTDTQYF. The variable domain in full, with the rest retrieved from reference TRBV11-2 and TRBJ2-3, is EAGVAQSPRYKIIEKRQSVAFWCNPISGHATLYWYQQILGQGPKLLIQFQNNGVVDDSQLPKDRFSAERLKGVDSTLKIQPAKLEDSAVYLCASSFLGQGSTDTQYFGPGTRLTVL.

The chain uses TRBV29-1 and TRBJ2-7. The CDR3 is made up of 13 amino acids. Looked up from germline, CDR1 is SQVTM and CDR2 is ANQGSEA. The CDR3 spells CSRVGRSSYEQYF.